This TCR beta chain derives from a study of T-cell memory formation after mild COVID-19. Study results and caveats: The pre-infection memory compartment contained some responding clones, suggesting cross-reactive memory joined.

This clonotype was seen once. Its antigen remains unknown. The CDR3 length is 15 residues. V shed 3 bases and J 2 bases; nucleotides not matched to a gene: 4. Germline-derived CDR1 and CDR2 are DFQATT and SNEGSKA (reference sequence). Amplification by 5'RACE using constant-segment primers produced TCR alpha and TCR beta cDNA libraries that carried sample barcodes and UMIs. TCRdb reprocessed the 5' RACE reads via MiXCR and lists one record per CDR3 protein. Among under 400,000 distinct CDR3 sequences, 20% to 25% were seen once, and the ten largest hold around 13%. Input material: PBMCs or a T cell subset sorted from them (not recorded which). The V and J genes are TRBV20-1 and TRBJ2-7; 13 bases match TRBD2. The sequence was collected from an adult woman who had mild COVID-19 (a few samples of this study predate the infection). Cell type and time point are not known. This CDR3 is CSARKGLAGPYEQYF. CDR3 in DNA: TGCAGTGCTAGGAAGGGACTAGCGGGACCCTACGAGCAGTACTTC.